In this sample, the clone carrying this T cell receptor beta chain turned up once. Original handling: For nucleated cells, counts were estimated from reference gene primer amplification. Repertoires were generated with immunoSEQ multiplex PCR, while TCRdb's copy carries only in-frame clones and drops some. V and J calls plus clone size are reproduced from that table; the DNA served to infer D and trimming. The sample lists around 150,000 clones, approximately 92% occurring once. CDR1 KGHDR and CDR2 SFDVKD come from the germline V gene. Trimming removed 6 bases from V and 4 bases from J, with 4 bases in between. The CDR3 is 11 amino acids. The sample comes from a study of blood T cell repertoires in COVID-19. Study at large: COVID-19 samples collected from the United States, Italy and Spain covered acute and convalescent phases. PBMCs, B-cell-depleted T cells, or T cells were the source of the cDNA or gDNA that made up the material.

This chain links TRBV24-1 with TRBJ2-3, with D hard to call. This clonotype was obtained from a man aged 25-45 years with COVID-19, enrolled during active disease. The material sequenced was peripheral blood. The CDR3 here is CATSSADTQYF. In DNA, the CDR3 is TGTGCCACCAGTTCAGCAGATACGCAGTATTTT.